The rows below give T cell receptor beta chains drawn from one sample of a study of blood T cell repertoires in COVID-19. This table comes from immunoSEQ multiplex PCR, and its TCRdb copy is limited to in-frame clones, with some not included. This table has a few hundred thousand clones, about 90% appearing once. The source material was PBMCs or T cells enriched from blood (not recorded which). Receptors were obtained from a woman under 40 who had recovered from COVID-19. Each CDR3 is given with its conserved first and last residue. Fields, in order: clone size, CDR3 length, D gene, V gene, J gene, CDR3 DNA, CDR3 protein. The D gene is left open where the match is weak. For some rows the clone size is stated as once, few or many, or as a class when expanded; others skip it.

>.|13|.|TRBV27|TRBJ1-2
TGTGCCAGCAGCGGCAGGGAATTATATGGCTACACCTTC
CASSGRELYGYTF
>.|15|.|TRBV7-9|TRBJ1-4
TGTGCCAGCAGCACGCAGGGTAATGTCATCGAAAAACTGTTTTTT
CASSTQGNVIEKLFF
>once|18|TRBD2|TRBV14|TRBJ2-5
TGTGCCAGCAGCCAAGACCTCGGACTAGCGGGAGGAATGGAGACCCAGTACTTC
CASSQDLGLAGGMETQYF
>.|16|TRBD1|TRBV15|TRBJ2-3
TGTGCCACCAGCAGAGATTGGACAGGGGGAACAGATACGCAGTATTTT
CATSRDWTGGTDTQYF
>.|13|.|TRBV3-1/TRBV3-2|TRBJ1-6
TGTGCCAGCAGCCGGCAGGGAGGTTCACCCCTCCACTTT
CASSRQGGSPLHF
>few|14|TRBD1|TRBV27|TRBJ1-5
TGTGCCAGCAGTTCCCTACAGGGGAATCAGCCCCAGCATTTT
CASSSLQGNQPQHF
>once|11|.|TRBV23-1|TRBJ1-1
TGCGCCGACACAGAGAACACTGAAGCTTTCTTT
CADTENTEAFF
>.|13|TRBD1|TRBV12-3/TRBV12-4|TRBJ1-2
TGTGCCAGCAGTGACAGGGGACGGCGTGGCTACACCTTC
CASSDRGRRGYTF
>.|15|.|TRBV10-3|TRBJ2-3
TGTGCCATCACCCCCGGCGAGGGGGGGCCAGCCACGCAGTATTTT
CAITPGEGGPATQYF
>.|16|TRBD1|TRBV6-5|TRBJ1-4
TGTGCCAGCAGTTACAGGGGGCTAGCAACTAATGAAAAACTGTTTTTT
CASSYRGLATNEKLFF
>.|18|TRBD1|TRBV5-4|TRBJ2-6
TGTGCCAGCAGCGACCCGGGACAGAGAGCCTCTGGGGCCAACGTCCTGACTTTC
CASSDPGQRASGANVLTF
>.|16|TRBD1|TRBV27|TRBJ2-7
TGTGCCAGCAGTTCGTATCCCGGGACAGGGGACGACGAGCAGTACTTC
CASSSYPGTGDDEQYF
>once|15|.|TRBV6-1|TRBJ1-2
TGTGCCAGCAGTGAAGGAGGACAACCTAACTATGGCTACACCTTC
CASSEGGQPNYGYTF
>few|15|TRBD1|TRBV7-9|TRBJ1-2
TGTGCCAGCAGCTTAGGGACAGGAGACGATTATGGCTACACCTTC
CASSLGTGDDYGYTF
>.|15|.|TRBV10-3|TRBJ1-2
TGTGCCATCAGTGAGAAGGCGGGAGAAGACTATGGCTACACCTTC
CAISEKAGEDYGYTF
>.|13|.|TRBV19|TRBJ1-2
TGTGCCAGTACGTTGACAGGAAACTATGGCTACACCTTC
CASTLTGNYGYTF
>.|13|.|TRBV20-1|TRBJ1-5
TGCAGTGCTAGTCGCAGTAGCAATCAGCCCCAGCATTTT
CSASRSSNQPQHF
>.|13|.|TRBV3-1/TRBV3-2|TRBJ2-7
TGTGCCAGCAGCCAAGGGCGGGTGGGCGAGCAGTACTTC
CASSQGRVGEQYF
>.|17|TRBD2|TRBV3-1/TRBV3-2|TRBJ2-2
TGTGCCAGCAGCCAAGACCTTGGCGGGAGGCTTGTCGGGGAGCTGTTTTTT
CASSQDLGGRLVGELFF
>.|15|TRBD2|TRBV5-1|TRBJ2-3
TGCGCCAGCAGCTTAGCGGGGGGGAGCACAGATACGCAGTATTTT
CASSLAGGSTDTQYF
>.|14|TRBD1|TRBV7-6|TRBJ1-4
TGTGCCAGCAGCATTGGACAGGGTCGCGAAAAACTGTTTTTT
CASSIGQGREKLFF
>.|15|TRBD2|TRBV11-2|TRBJ2-1
TGTGCCAGCAGCTTAGAGTTAGCGGGAGTCCATGAGCAGTTCTTC
CASSLELAGVHEQFF
>once|12|.|TRBV9|TRBJ2-5
TGTGCCAGCAGCGCCTCGCGAGAGACCCAGTACTTC
CASSASRETQYF
>.|14|.|TRBV10-2|TRBJ2-2
TGCGCCAGCAGCGAGGGTCGAGGGACCGGGGAGCTGTTTTTT
CASSEGRGTGELFF
>.|17|.|TRBV7-2|TRBJ1-6
TGTGCCAGCAGCTTATTGGGCGTAAGGGGTGGGAATTCACCCCTCCACTTT
CASSLLGVRGGNSPLHF
>.|15|TRBD1|TRBV13|TRBJ1-3
TGTGCCAGCAGCCAGGGGACAGGGCTCGGAAACACCATATATTTT
CASSQGTGLGNTIYF
>.|14|.|TRBV19|TRBJ2-7
TGTGCCAGTGCGACTCTGGACTCTTCCTACGAGCAGTACTTC
CASATLDSSYEQYF